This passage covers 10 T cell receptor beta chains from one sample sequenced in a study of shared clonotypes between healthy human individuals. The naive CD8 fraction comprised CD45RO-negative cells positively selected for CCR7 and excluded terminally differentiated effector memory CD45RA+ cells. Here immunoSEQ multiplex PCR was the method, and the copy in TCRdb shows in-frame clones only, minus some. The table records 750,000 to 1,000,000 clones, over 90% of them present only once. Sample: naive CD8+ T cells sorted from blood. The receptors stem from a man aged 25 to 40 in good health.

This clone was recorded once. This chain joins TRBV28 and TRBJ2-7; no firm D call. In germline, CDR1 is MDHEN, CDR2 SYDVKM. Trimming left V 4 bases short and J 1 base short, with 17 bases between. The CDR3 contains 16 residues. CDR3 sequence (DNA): TGTGCCAGCAGTTCCACTACCCTGGCAGTTTCCTACGAGCAGTACTTC. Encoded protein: CASSSTTLAVSYEQYF.

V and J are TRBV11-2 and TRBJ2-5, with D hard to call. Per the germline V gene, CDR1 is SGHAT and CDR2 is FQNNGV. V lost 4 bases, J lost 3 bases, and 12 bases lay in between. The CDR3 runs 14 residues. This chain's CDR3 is CASSSTTGKETQYF. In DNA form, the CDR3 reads TGTGCCAGCAGCTCAACGACTGGAAAAGAGACCCAGTACTTC. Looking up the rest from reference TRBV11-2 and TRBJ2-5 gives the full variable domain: EAGVAQSPRYKIIEKRQSVAFWCNPISGHATLYWYQQILGQGPKLLIQFQNNGVVDDSQLPKDRFSAERLKGVDSTLKIQPAKLEDSAVYLCASSSTTGKETQYFGPGTRLLVL.

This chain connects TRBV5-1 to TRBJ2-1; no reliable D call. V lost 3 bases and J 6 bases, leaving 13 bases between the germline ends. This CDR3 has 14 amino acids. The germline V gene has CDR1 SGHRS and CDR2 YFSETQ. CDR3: CASSSASTANEQFF. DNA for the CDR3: TGCGCCAGCAGCTCAGCGTCAACGGCCAATGAGCAGTTCTTC.

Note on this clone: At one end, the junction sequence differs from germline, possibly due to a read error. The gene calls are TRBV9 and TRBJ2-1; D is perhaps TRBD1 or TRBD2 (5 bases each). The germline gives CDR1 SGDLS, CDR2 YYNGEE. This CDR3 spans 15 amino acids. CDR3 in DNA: TGTGCCAGCAGCCCGGACTGGGGGAACTACGATGAGCAGTTCTTC. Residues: CASSPDWGNYDEQFF.

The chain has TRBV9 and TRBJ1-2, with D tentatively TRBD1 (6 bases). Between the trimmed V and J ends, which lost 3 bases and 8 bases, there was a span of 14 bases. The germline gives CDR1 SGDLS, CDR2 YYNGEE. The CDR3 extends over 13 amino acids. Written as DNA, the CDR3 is TGTGCCAGCAGCGGGGGTACAGGGCCCGGCTACACCTTC. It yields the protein CASSGGTGPGYTF.

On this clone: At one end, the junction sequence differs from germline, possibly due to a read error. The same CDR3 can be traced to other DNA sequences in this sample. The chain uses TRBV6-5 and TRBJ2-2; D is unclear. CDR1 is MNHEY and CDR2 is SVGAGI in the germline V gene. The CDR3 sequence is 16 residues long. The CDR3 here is CASSYSSRLNTGELFF. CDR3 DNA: TGTGCCAGTAGTTACTCGTCCAGGTTGAACACCGGGGAGCTGTTTTTT.

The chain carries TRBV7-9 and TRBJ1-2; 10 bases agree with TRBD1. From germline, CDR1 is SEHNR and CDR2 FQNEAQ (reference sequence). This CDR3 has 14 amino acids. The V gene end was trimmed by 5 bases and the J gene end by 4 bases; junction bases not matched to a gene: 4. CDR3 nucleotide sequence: TGTGCCAGCAGCGAGGGACAGGGGACCTATGGCTACACCTTC. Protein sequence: CASSEGQGTYGYTF. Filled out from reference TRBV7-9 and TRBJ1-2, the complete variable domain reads DTGVSQNPRHKITKRGQNVTFRCDPISEHNRLYWYRQTLGQGPEFLTYFQNEAQLEKSRLLSDRFSAERPKGSFSTLEIQRTEQGDSAMYLCASSEGQGTYGYTFGSGTRLTVV.

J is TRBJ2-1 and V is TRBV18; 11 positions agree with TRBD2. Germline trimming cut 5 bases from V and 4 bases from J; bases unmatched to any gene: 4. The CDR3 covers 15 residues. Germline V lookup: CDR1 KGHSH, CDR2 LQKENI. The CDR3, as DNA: TGTGCCAGCTCAACGACTAGCGGGGCTTACAATGAGCAGTTCTTC. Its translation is CASSTTSGAYNEQFF.

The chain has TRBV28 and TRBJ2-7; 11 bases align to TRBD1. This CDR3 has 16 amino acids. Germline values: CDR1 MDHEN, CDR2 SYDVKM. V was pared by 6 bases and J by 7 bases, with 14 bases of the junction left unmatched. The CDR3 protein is CASSYDGTRDRGEQYF. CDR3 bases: TGTGCCAGCAGCTACGACGGGACCCGGGACAGGGGGGAGCAGTACTTC.

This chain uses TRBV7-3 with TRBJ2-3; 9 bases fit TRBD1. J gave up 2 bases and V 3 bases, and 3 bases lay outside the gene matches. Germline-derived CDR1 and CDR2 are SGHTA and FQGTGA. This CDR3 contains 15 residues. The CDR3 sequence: CASSLDRGLTDTQYF. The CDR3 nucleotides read TGTGCCAGCAGCTTGGACAGGGGCCTCACAGATACGCAGTATTTT.